This T cell receptor (beta chain) was identified in a study of naive and memory T cell subsets. Regarding the study as a whole: Potentially, T cell activation and differentiation skew this RNA-based measurement.

The library had UMIs added by 3' ligation of an oligonucleotide to TCR cDNA. Adult healthy volunteers gave 2.5 ml peripheral blood for whole-blood RNA. Amplification of ligated cDNA took four PCR rounds with SP2 and nested alpha and beta constant primers. TCRdb re-called the 5' RACE reads with MiXCR, one entry per CDR3 protein. The table records 55,000 to 70,000 distinct CDR3 sequences, around 7.7% of them present only once. This clonotype was recorded at least ten times. What it binds is unknown. The origin of this receptor is a male donor in good health.

In nucleotides, the CDR3 is TGCGCCAGCAGCTTGGCCGTGACGGGGGCTGGTGAGACCCAGTACTTC. Protein sequence: CASSLAVTGAGETQYF. The chain has TRBV5-1 and TRBJ2-5; D is perhaps TRBD1 or TRBD2 (6 bases each). Per germline, CDR1 SGHRS and CDR2 YFSETQ. Trimming pared 0 bases from V and 5 bases from J, leaving 17 bases between. This CDR3 is built from 16 residues.